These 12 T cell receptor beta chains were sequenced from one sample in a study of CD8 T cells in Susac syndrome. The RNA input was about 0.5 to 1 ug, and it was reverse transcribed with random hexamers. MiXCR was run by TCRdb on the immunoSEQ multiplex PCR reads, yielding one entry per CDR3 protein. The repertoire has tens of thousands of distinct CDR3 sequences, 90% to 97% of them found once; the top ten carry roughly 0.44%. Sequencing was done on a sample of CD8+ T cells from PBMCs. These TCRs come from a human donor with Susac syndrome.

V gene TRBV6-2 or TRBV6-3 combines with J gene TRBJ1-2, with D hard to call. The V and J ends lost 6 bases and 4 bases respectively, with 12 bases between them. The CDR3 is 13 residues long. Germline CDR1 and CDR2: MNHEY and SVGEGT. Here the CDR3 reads CASSPLGTYGYTF. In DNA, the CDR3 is TGTGCCAGCAGCCCGTTGGGAACCTATGGCTACACCTTC.

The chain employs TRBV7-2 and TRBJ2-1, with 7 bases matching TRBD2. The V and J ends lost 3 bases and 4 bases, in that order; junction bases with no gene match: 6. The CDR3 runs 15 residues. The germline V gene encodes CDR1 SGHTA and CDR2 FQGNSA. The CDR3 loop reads CASSLGGSRYNEQFF. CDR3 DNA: TGTGCCAGCAGCTTGGGGGGGAGCCGATACAATGAGCAGTTCTTC. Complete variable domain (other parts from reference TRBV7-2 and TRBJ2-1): GAGVSQSPSNKVTEKGKDVELRCDPISGHTALYWYRQSLGQGLEFLIYFQGNSAPDKSGLPSDRFSAERTGGSVSTLTIQRTQQEDSAVYLCASSLGGSRYNEQFFGPGTRLTVL.

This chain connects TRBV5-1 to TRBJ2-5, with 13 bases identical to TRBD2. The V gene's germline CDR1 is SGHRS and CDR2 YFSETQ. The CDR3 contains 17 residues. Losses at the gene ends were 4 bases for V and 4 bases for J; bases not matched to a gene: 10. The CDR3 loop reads CASSRTSGSYTPETQYF. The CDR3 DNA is TGCGCCAGCAGCCGGACTAGCGGGAGCTATACCCCAGAGACCCAGTACTTC.

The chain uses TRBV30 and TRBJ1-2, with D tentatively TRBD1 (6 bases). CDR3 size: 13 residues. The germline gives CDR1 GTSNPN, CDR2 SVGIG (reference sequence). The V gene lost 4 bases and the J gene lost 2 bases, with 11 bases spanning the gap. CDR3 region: CAWIKQGNYGYTF. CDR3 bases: TGTGCCTGGATCAAGCAGGGGAACTATGGCTACACCTTC.

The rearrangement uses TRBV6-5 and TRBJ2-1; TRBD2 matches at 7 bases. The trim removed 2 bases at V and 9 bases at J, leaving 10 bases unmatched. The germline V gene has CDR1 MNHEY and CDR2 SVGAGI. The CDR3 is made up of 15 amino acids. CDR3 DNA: TGTGCCAGCAGTTACGCTGGGGGAGGGCTTAGTGAGCAGTTCTTC. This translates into CASSYAGGGLSEQFF.

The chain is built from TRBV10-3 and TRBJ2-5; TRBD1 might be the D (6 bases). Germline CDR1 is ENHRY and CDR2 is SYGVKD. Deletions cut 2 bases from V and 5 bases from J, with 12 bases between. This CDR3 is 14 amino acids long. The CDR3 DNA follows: TGTGCCATCAGTGAGCCCACAGGGCCGGAGACCCAGTACTTC. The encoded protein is CAISEPTGPETQYF.

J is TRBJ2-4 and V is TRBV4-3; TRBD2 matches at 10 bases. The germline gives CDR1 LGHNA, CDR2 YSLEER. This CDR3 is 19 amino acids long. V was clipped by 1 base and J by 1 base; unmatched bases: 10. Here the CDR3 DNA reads TGCGCCAGCAGCCAAGGGACTAGCGGAGTGGGTGAGGCCAAAAACATTCAGTACTTC. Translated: CASSQGTSGVGEAKNIQYF.

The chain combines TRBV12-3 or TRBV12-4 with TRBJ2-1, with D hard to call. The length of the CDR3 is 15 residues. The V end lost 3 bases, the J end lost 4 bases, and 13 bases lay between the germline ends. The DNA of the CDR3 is TGTGCCAGCAGTTTGGCTCCACCACTTTACAATGAGCAGTTCTTC. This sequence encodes CASSLAPPLYNEQFF.

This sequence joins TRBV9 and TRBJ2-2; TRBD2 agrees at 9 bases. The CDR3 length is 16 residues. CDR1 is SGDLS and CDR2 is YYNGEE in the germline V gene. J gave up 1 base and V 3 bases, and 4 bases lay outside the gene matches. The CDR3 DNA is TGTGCCAGCAGCGACAATAGCGGGGGGAACACCGGGGAGCTGTTTTTT. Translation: CASSDNSGGNTGELFF.

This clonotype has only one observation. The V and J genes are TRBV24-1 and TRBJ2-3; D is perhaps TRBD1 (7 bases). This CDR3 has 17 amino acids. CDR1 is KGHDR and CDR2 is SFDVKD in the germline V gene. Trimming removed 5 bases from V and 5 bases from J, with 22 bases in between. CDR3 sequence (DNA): TGTGCCACCAGTGCCTCCATGGAGGGGGCGCATATAGATACGCAGTATTTT. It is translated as CATSASMEGAHIDTQYF.

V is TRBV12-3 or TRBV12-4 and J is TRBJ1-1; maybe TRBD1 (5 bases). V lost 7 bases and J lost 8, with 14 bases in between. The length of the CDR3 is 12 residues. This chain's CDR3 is CASTPGVGEAFF. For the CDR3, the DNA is TGTGCCAGCACCCCGGGGGTGGGAGAAGCTTTCTTT.

The CDR3 loop reads CASSLWGGSYEQYV. DNA of the CDR3: TGTGCCAGCAGCTTGTGGGGAGGGTCCTACGAGCAGTACGTC. The chain couples TRBV5-6 to TRBJ2-7; TRBD2 matches at 7 bases. The CDR3 is made up of 14 amino acids. J lost 1 base, V lost 1 base, and 2 bases had no gene match. Germline V gene lookup returns CDR1 SGHDT and CDR2 YYEEEE.